This T cell receptor (beta chain) stems from a study of T cell responses to AZD1222 COVID-19 vaccine. Study-wide points: Vaccine-associated CD4 TCRs ranged over spike, dominating at 160-218 and 743-854.

Assay: immunoSEQ multiplex PCR; the TCRdb copy retains only in-frame clones and omits some. The data contain about 140,000 clones, approximately 83% of them singletons. A remark on this clone: Its specificity is unknown.

The CDR3 covers 13 residues. V was cut by 10 bases and J by 3 bases, with 11 bases left in between. The germline CDR1 and CDR2 sequences are KGHDR and SFDVKD. This receptor was obtained from an adult in good health. Sequencing used peripheral blood, obtained on day 0 of AZD1222 vaccination. This rearrangement joins TRBV24-1 to TRBJ1-4; TRBD1 might be the D (5 bases). CDR3 nucleotides: TGTGCCACGCAGGGAAGGGCTAATGAAAAACTGTTTTTT. Translation: CATQGRANEKLFF.